This record concerns one TCR beta chain sequence. These data come from a study of CD8+ T cells in alopecia areata. RNA was extracted and reverse transcribed into cDNA as the sequencing template. Produced via immunoSEQ multiplex PCR; TCRdb's table is partial and in-frame only. Here the sample spans about 180,000 clones, 59% being singletons. CDR1 and CDR2 (germline): MNHNS, SASEGT. With 1 base removed from V and 6 bases from J, the gap between germline ends came to 21 bases. The CDR3 totals 17 residues. The chain employs TRBV6-1 and TRBJ1-2; maybe TRBD1 (6 bases). This receptor was identified in a human donor with alopecia areata. Specimen: CD4+ T cells sorted from blood, collected at week 0. The CDR3 bases are TGTGCCAGCAGTGAAGGAACTGGACAGCCGCCTTTCGATGGCTACACCTTC. It codes for CASSEGTGQPPFDGYTF.